This TCR beta chain derives from a study of shared clonotypes between healthy human individuals. Study-level findings and limits: It was the few donors that limited the genetic and exposure-history diversity represented.

Execution of the assay was at deep level. The data were produced by immunoSEQ multiplex PCR, yet TCRdb's version contains in-frame clones alone and is incomplete. The sample records about 2,100,000 clones, approximately 94% being singletons. Naive CD8 cells comprised CD45RO-negative, CCR7-positively selected cells, excluding terminally differentiated effector memory CD45RA+ cells. HIV-negative, healthy adults without recent acute infections or vaccinations were the donors. Comment on this clone: Its antigen is not known. This same CDR3 is encoded by further DNA sequences in the sample.

The sequenced sample was naive CD8+ T cells from PBMCs. The TCR originated in a young man in good health. Some clones in this sample may be carry-over from other donors' samples.

The chain's CDR3 is CASSSLAGSYNEQFF. DNA for the CDR3: TGTGCCAGCAGTTCCCTAGCGGGAAGCTACAATGAGCAGTTCTTC. The chain uses TRBV27 and TRBJ2-1; 9 bases are shared with TRBD2. Germline V lookup: CDR1 MNHEY, CDR2 SMNVEV (reference sequence). The CDR3 has 15 residues. The V gene end was trimmed by 4 bases and the J gene end by 3 bases; junction bases not matched to a gene: 4.